This T cell receptor (beta chain) was sequenced for a study of blood T cell repertoires in COVID-19. The CDR3 has 14 amino acids. Trimming cost V 5 bases and J 2 bases; bases outside gene matches: 3. Germline V lookup: CDR1 SNHLY, CDR2 FYNNEI. Some clones are missing from TCRdb's copy, which holds only in-frame ones; the method was immunoSEQ multiplex PCR. This sample has 330,000 or so clones, with about 92% found just once. The rearrangement uses TRBV2 and TRBJ1-2; 9 positions match TRBD1. The sample consisted of PBMCs or T cells enriched from blood (not recorded which). The TCR sequence derives from a woman in her twenties or thirties who had recovered from COVID-19. The CDR3 is CASSWDRANYGYTF. The CDR3 DNA reads as TGTGCCAGCAGTTGGGACAGGGCCAACTATGGCTACACCTTC.